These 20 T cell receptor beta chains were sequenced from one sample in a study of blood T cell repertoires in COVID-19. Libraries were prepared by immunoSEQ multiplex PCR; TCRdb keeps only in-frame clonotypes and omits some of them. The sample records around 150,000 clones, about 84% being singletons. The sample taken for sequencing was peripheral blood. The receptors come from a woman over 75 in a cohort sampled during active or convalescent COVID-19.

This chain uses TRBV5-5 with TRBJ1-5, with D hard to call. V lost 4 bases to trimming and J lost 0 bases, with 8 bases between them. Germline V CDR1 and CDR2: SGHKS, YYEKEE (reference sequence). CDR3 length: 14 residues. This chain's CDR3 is CASSPSISNQPQHF. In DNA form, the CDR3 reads TGTGCCAGCAGCCCCAGTATTAGCAATCAGCCCCAGCATTTT.

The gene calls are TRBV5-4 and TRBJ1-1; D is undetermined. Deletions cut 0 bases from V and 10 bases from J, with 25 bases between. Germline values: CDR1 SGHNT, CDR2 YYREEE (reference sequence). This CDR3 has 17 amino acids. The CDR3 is CASSLAWEWGGGSRAFF. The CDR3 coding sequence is TGTGCCAGCAGCTTGGCCTGGGAGTGGGGAGGAGGGTCTCGAGCTTTCTTT.

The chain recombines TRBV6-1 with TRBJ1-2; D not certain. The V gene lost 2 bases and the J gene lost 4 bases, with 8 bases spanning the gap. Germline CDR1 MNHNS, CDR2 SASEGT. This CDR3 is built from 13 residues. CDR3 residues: CASSESGVYGYTF. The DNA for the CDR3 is TGTGCCAGCAGTGAAAGCGGGGTCTATGGCTACACCTTC.

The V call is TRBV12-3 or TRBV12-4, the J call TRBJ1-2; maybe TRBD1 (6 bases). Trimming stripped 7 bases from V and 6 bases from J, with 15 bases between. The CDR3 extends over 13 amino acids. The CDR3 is CASTFGGAHGYTF. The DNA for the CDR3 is TGTGCCAGCACCTTCGGGGGGGCTCATGGCTACACCTTC.

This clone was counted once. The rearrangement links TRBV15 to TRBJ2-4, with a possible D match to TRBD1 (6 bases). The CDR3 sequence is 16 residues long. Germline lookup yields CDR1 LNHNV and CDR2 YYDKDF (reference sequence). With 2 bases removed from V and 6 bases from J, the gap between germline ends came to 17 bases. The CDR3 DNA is TGTGCCACCAGCAGACTCAACCCAGGGGTTAGAAACATTCAGTACTTC. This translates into CATSRLNPGVRNIQYF.

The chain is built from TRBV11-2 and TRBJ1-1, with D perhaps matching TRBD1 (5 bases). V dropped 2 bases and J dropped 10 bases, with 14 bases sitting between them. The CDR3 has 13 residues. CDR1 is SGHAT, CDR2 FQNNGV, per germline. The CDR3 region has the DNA TGTGCCAGCAGCTTATTCAGGGATAACGTAGCTTTCTTT. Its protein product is CASSLFRDNVAFF.

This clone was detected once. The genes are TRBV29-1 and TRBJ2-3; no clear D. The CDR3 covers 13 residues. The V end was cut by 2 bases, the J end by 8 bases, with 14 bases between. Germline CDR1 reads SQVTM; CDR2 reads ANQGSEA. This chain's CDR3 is CSVERLPSGTQYF. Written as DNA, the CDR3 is TGCAGCGTTGAAAGACTGCCGTCTGGTACGCAGTATTTT.

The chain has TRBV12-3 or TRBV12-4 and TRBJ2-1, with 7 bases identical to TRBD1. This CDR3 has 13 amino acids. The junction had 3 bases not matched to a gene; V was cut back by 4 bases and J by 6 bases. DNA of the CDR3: TGTGCCAGCAGTTCCCACAGGGGCAATGAGCAGTTCTTC. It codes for CASSSHRGNEQFF.

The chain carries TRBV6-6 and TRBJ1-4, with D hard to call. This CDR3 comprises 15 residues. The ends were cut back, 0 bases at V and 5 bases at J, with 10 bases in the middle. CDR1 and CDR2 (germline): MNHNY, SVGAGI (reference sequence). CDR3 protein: CASSYSGLTNEKLFF. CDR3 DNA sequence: TGTGCCAGCAGTTACTCGGGCCTTACGAATGAAAAACTGTTTTTT.

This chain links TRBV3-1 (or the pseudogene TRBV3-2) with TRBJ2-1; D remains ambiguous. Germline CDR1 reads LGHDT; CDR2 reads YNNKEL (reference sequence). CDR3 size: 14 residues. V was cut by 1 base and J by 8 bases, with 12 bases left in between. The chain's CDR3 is CASSQAQLVHEQFF. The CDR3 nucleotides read TGTGCCAGCAGCCAAGCCCAGCTAGTCCATGAGCAGTTCTTC.

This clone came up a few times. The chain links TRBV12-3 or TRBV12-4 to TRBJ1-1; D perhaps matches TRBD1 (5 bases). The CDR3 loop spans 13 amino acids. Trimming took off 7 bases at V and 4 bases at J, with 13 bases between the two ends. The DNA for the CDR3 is TGTGCCAGCACCCGACGGGGGGGCACTGAAGCTTTCTTT. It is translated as CASTRRGGTEAFF.

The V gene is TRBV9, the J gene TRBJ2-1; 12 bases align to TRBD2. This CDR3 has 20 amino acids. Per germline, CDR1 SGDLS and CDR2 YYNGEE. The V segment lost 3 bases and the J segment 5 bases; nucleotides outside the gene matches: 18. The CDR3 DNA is TGTGCCAGCAGCGCCCCGAGGAAGACTAGCGGGGGAATGGGACACAATGAGCAGTTCTTC. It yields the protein CASSAPRKTSGGMGHNEQFF.

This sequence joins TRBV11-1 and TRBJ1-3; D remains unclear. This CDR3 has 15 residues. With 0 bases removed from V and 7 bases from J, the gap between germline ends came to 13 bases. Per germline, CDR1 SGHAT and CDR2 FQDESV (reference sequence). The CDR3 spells CASSLAPGEANTIYF. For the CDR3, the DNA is TGTGCCAGCAGCTTAGCGCCTGGGGAGGCGAACACCATATATTTT. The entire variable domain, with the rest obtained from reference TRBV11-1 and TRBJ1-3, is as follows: EAEVAQSPRYKITEKSQAVAFWCDPISGHATLYWYRQILGQGPELLVQFQDESVVDDSQLPKDRFSAERLKGVDSTLKIQPAELGDSAMYLCASSLAPGEANTIYFGEGSWLTVV.

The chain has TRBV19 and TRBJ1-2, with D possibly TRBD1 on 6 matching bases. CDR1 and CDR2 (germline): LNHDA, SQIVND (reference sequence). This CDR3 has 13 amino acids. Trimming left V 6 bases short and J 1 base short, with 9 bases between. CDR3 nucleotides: TGTGCCAGTAGAAGGACAGATAACTATGGCTACACCTTC. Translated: CASRRTDNYGYTF.

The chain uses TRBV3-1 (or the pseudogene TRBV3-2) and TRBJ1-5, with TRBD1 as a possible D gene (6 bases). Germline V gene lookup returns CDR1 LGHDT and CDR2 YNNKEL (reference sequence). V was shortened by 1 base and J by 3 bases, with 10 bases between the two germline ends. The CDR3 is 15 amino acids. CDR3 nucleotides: TGTGCCAGCAGCCAAGGAACAGGGAACAATCAGCCCCAGCATTTT. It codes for CASSQGTGNNQPQHF.

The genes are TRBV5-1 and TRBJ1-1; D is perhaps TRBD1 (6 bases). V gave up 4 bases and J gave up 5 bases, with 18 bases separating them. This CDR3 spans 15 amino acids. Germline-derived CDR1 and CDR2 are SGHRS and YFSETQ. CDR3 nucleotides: TGCGCCAGCAGCCTCCTGGCCCTTACAGGGACTGAAGCTTTCTTT. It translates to CASSLLALTGTEAFF.

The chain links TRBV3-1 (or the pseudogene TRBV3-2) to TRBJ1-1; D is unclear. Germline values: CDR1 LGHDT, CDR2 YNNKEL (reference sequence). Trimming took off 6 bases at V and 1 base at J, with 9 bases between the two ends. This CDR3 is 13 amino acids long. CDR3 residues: CASRPQENTEAFF. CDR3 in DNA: TGTGCCAGCAGACCCCAGGAGAACACTGAAGCTTTCTTT.

The CDR3 nucleotides read TGTGCCAGCAGCATCCTAGCGGGGGCAGGGACGCAGTATTTT. It yields the protein CASSILAGAGTQYF. The chain joins TRBV9 to TRBJ2-3; 10 bases map to TRBD2. From germline, CDR1 is SGDLS and CDR2 YYNGEE. This CDR3 comprises 14 residues. The J segment lost 9 bases and the V segment lost 4 bases, leaving 8 bases of the junction unmatched.

The CDR3 region is CASSETERRTSVNTGELFF. The CDR3 bases are TGTGCCAGCAGCGAAACGGAGAGGAGAACTAGTGTGAACACCGGGGAGCTGTTTTTT. The gene calls are TRBV9 and TRBJ2-2, with D maybe TRBD2 (5 bases). Germline assignment: CDR1 SGDLS and CDR2 YYNGEE. The CDR3 is 19 amino acids. V lost 3 bases and J 1 base, leaving 22 bases between the germline ends.

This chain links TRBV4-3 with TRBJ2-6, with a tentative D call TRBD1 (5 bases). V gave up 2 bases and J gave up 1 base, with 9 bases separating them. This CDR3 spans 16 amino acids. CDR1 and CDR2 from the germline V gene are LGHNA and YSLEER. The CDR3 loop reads CASSQYQGSGANVLTF. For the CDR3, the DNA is TGCGCCAGCAGCCAATACCAGGGATCTGGGGCCAACGTCCTGACTTTC.